A single sample is the source of the 29 T cell receptor beta chains below, sequenced in a study of T cell responses to AZD1222 COVID-19 vaccine. Assay: immunoSEQ multiplex PCR; the TCRdb copy retains only in-frame clones and omits some. Of 110,000 to 150,000 clones listed, about 88% were seen once; the top ten hold 3.1%. Sequenced here: peripheral blood, sampled 28 days after the second AZD1222 dose. These receptors were collected from an adult who received the AZD1222 COVID-19 vaccine.

This chain uses TRBV28 with TRBJ1-1; D gene ambiguous. CDR3 size: 13 residues. The V gene's germline CDR1 is MDHEN and CDR2 SYDVKM. The V end was cut by 6 bases, the J end by 2 bases, with 10 bases between. The DNA of the CDR3 is TGTGCCAGCAGCGAACACACCAACACTGAAGCTTTCTTT. This gives the protein CASSEHTNTEAFF.

This rearrangement joins TRBV29-1 to TRBJ2-7; 8 nucleotides match TRBD1. Per the germline V gene, CDR1 is SQVTM and CDR2 is ANQGSEA. V gave up 4 bases and J gave up 4 bases; unmatched junction bases: 6. This CDR3 has 13 amino acids. The CDR3 DNA reads TGCAGCGTTGGCGGACAGGGCGGTTACGAGCAGTACTTC. Translating gives CSVGGQGGYEQYF.

J is TRBJ1-4 and V is TRBV7-9; 7 nucleotides agree with TRBD1. Germline lookup yields CDR1 SEHNR and CDR2 FQNEAQ (reference sequence). There are 15 residues in the CDR3. J lost 8 bases, V lost 3 bases, and 9 bases had no gene match. CDR3 loop: CASSFWQGGGEKLFF. For the CDR3, the DNA is TGTGCCAGCAGCTTCTGGCAGGGGGGTGGAGAAAAACTGTTTTTT.

This clone was seen a few times. The CDR3, as DNA: TGTGCCAGCAGTGAACGTGGGGGGGACACCGGGGAGCTGTTTTTT. Translating it yields CASSERGGDTGELFF. V gene TRBV2 combines with J gene TRBJ2-2; 7 bases fit TRBD2. The J segment lost 3 bases and the V segment lost 2 bases, leaving 3 bases of the junction unmatched. The CDR3 runs to 15 residues. The V gene's germline CDR1 is SNHLY and CDR2 FYNNEI.

With regard to this clone: The identical CDR3 is also encoded by other nucleotide sequences in the sample. The J gene is TRBJ2-3, the V gene TRBV29-1; a weak D match, TRBD1 (5 bases). V gave up 3 bases and J gave up 6 bases, with 16 bases separating them. In germline, CDR1 is SQVTM, CDR2 ANQGSEA. The CDR3 contains 14 residues. The CDR3 loop is CSVEGGRGADTQYF. As DNA, the CDR3 is TGCAGCGTTGAGGGCGGTAGGGGTGCGGATACGCAGTATTTT.

A single count supports this clone. The chain links TRBV2 to TRBJ1-1; 10 nucleotides line up with TRBD1. The V segment lost 4 bases and the J segment 11 bases; nucleotides outside the gene matches: 4. This CDR3 is built from 12 residues. Germline CDR1 is SNHLY and CDR2 is FYNNEI. CDR3 residues: CASSADRGLAFF. CDR3 bases: TGTGCCAGCAGTGCAGACAGGGGGCTGGCTTTCTTT.

The chain has TRBV11-3 and TRBJ1-3, with 10 bases that match TRBD1. Unmatched junction bases numbered 1, after V lost 0 bases and J lost 2 bases. This CDR3 contains 16 residues. The germline V gene encodes CDR1 SGHNT and CDR2 YENEEA. This CDR3 reads CASSLDGTGAGNTIYF. The CDR3 DNA follows: TGTGCCAGCAGCTTAGACGGGACAGGGGCTGGAAACACCATATATTTT. Variable domain in full (rest from reference TRBV11-3 and TRBJ1-3): EAGVVQSPRYKIIEKKQPVAFWCNPISGHNTLYWYLQNLGQGPELLIRYENEEAVDDSQLPKDRFSAERLKGVDSTLKIQPAELGDSAVYLCASSLDGTGAGNTIYFGEGSWLTVV.

The J gene is TRBJ2-1, the V gene TRBV2, with 14 nucleotides matching TRBD2. The germline V gene has CDR1 SNHLY and CDR2 FYNNEI. V dropped 5 bases and J dropped 9; count of bases not matched to a gene: 9. The CDR3 is 16 residues long. Written as DNA, the CDR3 is TGTGCCAGCAGTTTGGGACTAGCGGGAGCAAGAGGTGAGCAGTTCTTC. Encoded protein: CASSLGLAGARGEQFF.

The gene calls are TRBV6-5 and TRBJ2-7; D not certain. The CDR3 runs to 13 residues. The ends were cut back, 7 bases at V and 2 bases at J, with 12 bases in the middle. In germline, CDR1 is MNHEY, CDR2 SVGAGI. CDR3 nucleotide sequence: TGTGCCAGCATTCAGGCGATCCCCTACGAGCAGTACTTC. This translates into CASIQAIPYEQYF.

The V and J genes are TRBV5-3 and TRBJ2-7; 8 positions agree with TRBD2. TRBV5-3 is flagged as an ORF with uncertain function. The junction had 11 bases not matched to a gene; V was cut back by 6 bases and J by 3 bases. The CDR3 is 15 residues long. The chain's CDR3 is CARTKSGLVGYEQYF. CDR3 nucleotides: TGTGCCAGAACCAAGTCGGGACTAGTAGGCTACGAGCAGTACTTC.

The chain is built from TRBV5-6 and TRBJ2-7; perhaps D is TRBD1 or TRBD2 (5 bases each). Deletions cut 2 bases from V and 0 bases from J, with 12 bases between. CDR1 and CDR2 from the germline V gene are SGHDT and YYEEEE. The CDR3 consists of 15 residues. The CDR3 spells CASSFGTVSSYEQYF. The CDR3 DNA is TGTGCCAGCAGCTTTGGGACGGTGAGCTCCTACGAGCAGTACTTC.

The DNA for the CDR3 is TGTGCCAGCAGCTTAATGCGGGGGCCATACAATGAGCAGTTCTTC. Translating it yields CASSLMRGPYNEQFF. V usage is TRBV7-3 and J usage is TRBJ2-1; TRBD2 might be the D (7 bases). The CDR3 covers 15 residues. Trimming took 1 base from V and 4 from J, leaving 11 bases between them. Per the germline V gene, CDR1 is SGHTA and CDR2 is FQGTGA. The entire variable domain, with the rest obtained from reference TRBV7-3 and TRBJ2-1, is as follows: GAGVSQTPSNKVTEKGKYVELRCDPISGHTALYWYRQSLGQGPEFLIYFQGTGAADDSGLPNDRFFAVRPEGSVSTLKIQRTERGDSAVYLCASSLMRGPYNEQFFGPGTRLTVL.

V gene TRBV6-5 combines with J gene TRBJ1-5; tentatively, D is TRBD1 (6 bases). Trimming took off 6 bases at V and 4 bases at J, with 13 bases between the two ends. Germline lookup yields CDR1 MNHEY and CDR2 SVGAGI. The CDR3 has 14 residues. The CDR3 bases are TGTGCCAGCAGACCTGGGGGGCCTAATCAGCCCCAGCATTTT. Its protein is CASRPGGPNQPQHF.

The table lists this clone with a count of one. This chain uses TRBV7-9 with TRBJ1-4, with D possibly TRBD1 on 5 matching bases. V dropped 6 bases and J dropped 6 bases, with 20 bases sitting between them. The CDR3 totals 16 residues. Germline CDR1 and CDR2: SEHNR and FQNEAQ (reference sequence). DNA for the CDR3: TGTGCCAGCAGACGACGCCCCGGGACCGGGGATGAAAAACTGTTTTTT. This gives the protein CASRRRPGTGDEKLFF.

The CDR3 sequence is CSASFSGGAEKLFF. CDR3 in DNA: TGCAGTGCTAGTTTCTCTGGGGGAGCTGAAAAACTGTTTTTT. This sequence joins TRBV20-1 and TRBJ1-4; D may be TRBD1 (5 bases). CDR3 length: 14 residues. V gave up 3 bases and J gave up 7 bases, with 15 bases separating them. Germline assignment: CDR1 DFQATT and CDR2 SNEGSKA (reference sequence).

The chain combines TRBV29-1 with TRBJ1-6; D remains unclear. V dropped 5 bases and J dropped 5 bases, with 13 bases sitting between them. Germline values: CDR1 SQVTM, CDR2 ANQGSEA. CDR3 size: 14 residues. The CDR3 spells CSVRVTGDNSPLHF. The CDR3 nucleotides are TGCAGCGTTCGTGTGACGGGTGATAATTCACCCCTCCACTTT.

CDR3 residues: CASSLVSNTGELFF. CDR3 nucleotides: TGCGCCAGCAGCTTGGTGTCCAACACCGGGGAGCTGTTTTTT. The rearrangement links TRBV5-1 to TRBJ2-2; the D is unclear. The CDR3 spans 14 residues. Germline CDR1 and CDR2: SGHRS and YFSETQ. V lost 0 bases, J lost 2 bases, and 5 bases lay in between. The entire variable domain, with the rest obtained from reference TRBV5-1 and TRBJ2-2, is as follows: KAGVTQTPRYLIKTRGQQVTLSCSPISGHRSVSWYQQTPGQGLQFLFEYFSETQRNKGNFPGRFSGRQFSNSRSEMNVSTLELGDSALYLCASSLVSNTGELFFGEGSRLTVL.

The sample holds a few counts of this clone. V and J are TRBV5-6 and TRBJ1-2; the D is unclear. Trimming removed 2 bases at V and 5 bases at J, with 7 bases between. The CDR3 consists of 12 residues. CDR1 and CDR2 (germline): SGHDT, YYEEEE. The CDR3 DNA is TGTGCCAGCAGCTTACCTGAGTATGGCTACACCTTC. This sequence encodes CASSLPEYGYTF.

This clone was recorded a few times. The chain recombines TRBV5-4 with TRBJ1-4; D is ambiguous. The CDR3 is 15 amino acids. Germline CDR1 is SGHNT and CDR2 is YYREEE (reference sequence). V was pared by 4 bases and J by 4 bases, with 14 bases between. The CDR3 spells CASSSNRAVNEKLFF. CDR3 nucleotide sequence: TGTGCCAGCAGCAGTAACCGGGCCGTTAATGAAAAACTGTTTTTT. Together with reference TRBV5-4 and TRBJ1-4, the CDR3 gives the full variable domain: ETGVTQSPTHLIKTRGQQVTLRCSSQSGHNTVSWYQQALGQGPQFIFQYYREEENGRGNFPPRFSGLQFPNYSSELNVNALELDDSALYLCASSSNRAVNEKLFFGSGTQLSVL.

The CDR3 reads CAISAKDSLETQYF. As DNA, the CDR3 is TGTGCCATCAGTGCAAAGGACAGTCTAGAGACCCAGTACTTC. The gene calls are TRBV10-3 and TRBJ2-5; D perhaps matches TRBD1 (6 bases). Germline CDR1 and CDR2: ENHRY and SYGVKD. The CDR3 loop spans 14 amino acids. Trimming cost V 4 bases and J 4 bases, with 13 bases left between them.

The chain carries TRBV6-5 and TRBJ1-1; 9 positions agree with TRBD1. Germline CDR1 reads MNHEY; CDR2 reads SVGAGI. Trimming at V came to 7 bases and at J to 1 base, leaving 4 bases not matched to a gene. This CDR3 is built from 14 residues. This chain's CDR3 is CASIYRGRNTEAFF. DNA of the CDR3: TGTGCCAGCATCTACAGGGGGCGGAACACTGAAGCTTTCTTT.

This chain uses TRBV28 with TRBJ1-3; D might be TRBD1 (5 bases). Germline CDR1 and CDR2: MDHEN and SYDVKM. The length of the CDR3 is 13 residues. The V and J ends lost 5 bases and 4 bases respectively, with 9 bases between them. The CDR3 sequence: CASSRDVGNTIYF. In nucleotides, the CDR3 is TGTGCCAGCAGTCGGGACGTAGGAAACACCATATATTTT. Full variable domain (rest looked up from reference TRBV28 and TRBJ1-3): DVKVTQSSRYLVKRTGEKVFLECVQDMDHENMFWYRQDPGLGLRLIYFSYDVKMKEKGDIPEGYSVSREKKERFSLILESASTNQTSMYLCASSRDVGNTIYFGEGSWLTVV.

This chain joins TRBV6-5 and TRBJ1-4, with D uncertain. Trimming left V 5 bases short and J 8 bases short, with 15 bases between. CDR1 MNHEY and CDR2 SVGAGI come from the germline V gene. This CDR3 has 14 residues. CDR3 region: CASSPISRSEKLFF. DNA of the CDR3: TGTGCCAGCAGTCCCATTAGTAGGTCCGAAAAACTGTTTTTT.

The chain links TRBV28 to TRBJ1-3; no clear D gene. The CDR3 length is 14 residues. Trimming took off 5 bases at V and 4 bases at J, with 12 bases between the two ends. The V gene's germline CDR1 is MDHEN and CDR2 SYDVKM. The CDR3 sequence is CASSVGPRGNTIYF. Written as DNA, the CDR3 is TGTGCCAGCAGTGTCGGACCTAGGGGAAACACCATATATTTT.

The CDR3 region has the DNA TGTGCCAGCACCTATGGGAAAAACGAGCAGTACTTC. This codes for CASTYGKNEQYF. This chain connects TRBV28 to TRBJ2-7; D remains unclear. Germline V gene lookup returns CDR1 MDHEN and CDR2 SYDVKM. The CDR3 contains 12 residues. Deletions cut 7 bases from V and 5 bases from J, with 12 bases between.

V usage is TRBV6-5 and J usage is TRBJ2-5, with D unclear. There are 13 residues in the CDR3. Between the trimmed V and J ends, which lost 3 bases and 0 bases, there was a span of 5 bases. The germline CDR1 and CDR2 sequences are MNHEY and SVGAGI. The CDR3 spells CASSYVNQETQYF. DNA for the CDR3: TGTGCCAGCAGTTATGTCAACCAAGAGACCCAGTACTTC.

The chain recombines TRBV30 with TRBJ1-1, with TRBD1 matching 8 bases. The V gene's germline CDR1 is GTSNPN and CDR2 SVGIG (reference sequence). V trimming: 1 base; J trimming: 4 bases; junction bases outside the gene matches: 5. There are 14 residues in the CDR3. CDR3 amino acids: CAWSETGDGTEAFF. CDR3 sequence (DNA): TGTGCCTGGAGTGAGACAGGGGATGGCACTGAAGCTTTCTTT.

The rearrangement joins TRBV28 to TRBJ1-1; D remains unclear. Per the germline V gene, CDR1 is MDHEN and CDR2 is SYDVKM. The CDR3 runs to 15 residues. Trimming took off 1 base at V and 0 bases at J, with 9 bases between the two ends. CDR3 in DNA: TGTGCCAGCAGTTTATCCGGGATCATGAACACTGAAGCTTTCTTT. This codes for CASSLSGIMNTEAFF.

The chain has TRBV5-3 and TRBJ1-5; perhaps TRBD1 as D (6 bases). TRBV5-3 is filed as an ORF, its function uncertain. V was cut by 5 bases and J by 2 bases, with 11 bases left in between. The CDR3 totals 14 residues. CDR3: CARRWGQRNQPQHF. The CDR3 DNA follows: TGTGCCAGAAGGTGGGGACAACGCAATCAGCCCCAGCATTTT.